Sequencing of this T cell receptor beta chain was carried out in a study of blood T cells in healthy people across ages. From germline, CDR1 is DFQATT and CDR2 SNEGSKA (reference sequence). CDR3 length equals 15 residues. V lost 2 bases, J lost 3 bases, and 7 bases stayed unmatched. Together with a sample-barcoded 5' primer, a J-beta primer mix was included in a second PCR lasting roughly 7 to 11 cycles. TCRdb recomputed calls from the 5' RACE reads with MiXCR, one row per CDR3 protein. The table has fewer than 900,000 distinct CDR3 sequences, 49% seen once. The chain couples TRBV20-1 to TRBJ2-5; 9 bases line up with TRBD2. This clonotype originated in a woman aged 60-75 years in good health. Sequencing input: blood. For the CDR3, the DNA is TGCAGTGCTAGACCCCTAGCGGGGAACAAAGAGACCCAGTACTTC. Its translation: CSARPLAGNKETQYF.